One T cell receptor beta chain is described in this entry. Its antigen is unidentified. This specimen comes from a study of T cell repertoires in ileal Crohn's disease. Broader study findings: Clonal expansions were more frequent in active smokers than non-smokers at surgery.

J was trimmed by 5 bases and V by 4 bases; bases with no gene match: 6. CDR1 and CDR2 from the germline V gene are SGHRS and YFSETQ. CDR3 length: 15 residues. Profiling relied on immunoSEQ multiplex PCR, and the TCRdb table lists in-frame clones only, not all of them. The table has 9,000 to 13,000 clones, roughly 76% seen once. This TCR came from an adult with Crohn's disease. Sequencing used ileal tissue. The genes are TRBV5-1 and TRBJ1-5; 10 positions match TRBD1. The CDR3 bases are TGCGCCAGCAGCGAGACAGGGGGCGCCGATCAGCCCCAGCATTTT. Amino acids: CASSETGGADQPQHF.